These 23 T cell receptor beta chains were sequenced from one sample in a study of Ad26.COV2.S vaccination and SARS-CoV-2 variants. The treatment was: around 19 received Ad26.COV2.S at low or high dose, single or two shots; 5 received placebo; per-sample allocation not given. Sampling took place 63 days after the first vaccine or placebo injection. Sequencing was performed with immunoSEQ multiplex PCR; in TCRdb, only in-frame clones are kept and a portion is missing. The data contain 400,000 to 450,000 clones, 80% to 95% of them singletons. The input for sequencing was peripheral blood, taken in a trial of Ad26.COV2.S vaccine versus placebo. All receptors derive from a person aged 18 to 59 who received the Ad26.COV2.S COVID-19 vaccine or a placebo.

In DNA form, the CDR3 reads TGTGCCAGCACCCAAGATTTACAGGGCGGAAACTATGGCTACACCTTC. Protein product: CASTQDLQGGNYGYTF. The chain carries TRBV28 and TRBJ1-2; D possibly corresponds to TRBD1 (6 bases). CDR1 is MDHEN, CDR2 SYDVKM, per germline. Trimming removed 7 bases from V and 2 bases from J, with 20 bases in between. This CDR3 is 16 amino acids long.

The rearrangement joins TRBV7-9 to TRBJ1-3, with D possibly matching TRBD1 (6 bases). The CDR3 is 15 amino acids. From germline, CDR1 is SEHNR and CDR2 FQNEAQ (reference sequence). V was clipped by 5 bases and J by 4 bases, with 15 bases between them. The CDR3 DNA reads as TGTGCCAGCAGCAGGTCCAGGGGCTCGGGAAACACCATATATTTT. This gives the protein CASSRSRGSGNTIYF.

The chain uses TRBV19 and TRBJ1-2; no clear D gene. Germline V gives CDR1 LNHDA, CDR2 SQIVND (reference sequence). This CDR3 has 14 amino acids. Between the trimmed V and J ends, which lost 6 bases and 7 bases, there was a span of 18 bases. The CDR3 is CASSDLTSNSGYTF. CDR3 coding DNA: TGTGCCAGTAGCGATCTTACTAGTAACAGTGGCTACACCTTC.

The rearrangement joins TRBV27 to TRBJ1-1, with 8 bases identical to TRBD1. Germline-derived CDR1 and CDR2 are MNHEY and SMNVEV (reference sequence). Losses at the gene ends were 5 bases for V and 1 base for J; bases not matched to a gene: 0. The CDR3 runs 13 residues. The CDR3 here is CASSTGGNTEAFF. CDR3 bases: TGTGCCAGCAGTACAGGGGGGAACACTGAAGCTTTCTTT.

CDR3 region: CASSRWGTGNTGELFF. The CDR3 nucleotides are TGTGCCAGTAGTAGATGGGGGACAGGGAACACCGGGGAGCTGTTTTTT. The chain recombines TRBV19 with TRBJ2-2, with 8 positions matching TRBD1. The V gene end was trimmed by 4 bases and the J gene end by 1 base; junction bases not matched to a gene: 5. CDR1 LNHDA and CDR2 SQIVND come from the germline V gene (reference sequence). This CDR3 region has 16 residues. Combining the CDR3 with reference TRBV19 and TRBJ2-2 gives the whole variable domain DGGITQSPKYLFRKEGQNVTLSCEQNLNHDAMYWYRQDPGQGLRLIYYSQIVNDFQKGDIAEGYSVSREKKESFPLTVTSAQKNPTAFYLCASSRWGTGNTGELFFGEGSRLTVL.

The chain combines TRBV7-9 with TRBJ2-7, with TRBD1 matching over 8 bases. The V gene end was trimmed by 3 bases and the J gene end by 6 bases; junction bases not matched to a gene: 4. CDR1 and CDR2 (germline): SEHNR, FQNEAQ (reference sequence). CDR3 length: 13 amino acids. CDR3 amino acids: CASSFDRGSEQYF. In nucleotides, the CDR3 is TGTGCCAGCAGCTTTGACAGGGGAAGCGAGCAGTACTTC.

CDR3 coding DNA: TGTGCCAGCAGGCCAGGGGTTTTTCAGCCCCAGCATTTT. Amino acid sequence: CASRPGVFQPQHF. The chain has TRBV6-5 and TRBJ1-5; a possible D gene is TRBD1 (6 bases). The germline V and J ends were trimmed by 6 bases and 6 bases, with 12 bases remaining between them. This CDR3 comprises 13 residues. Per germline, CDR1 MNHEY and CDR2 SVGAGI.

This rearrangement joins TRBV6-2 or TRBV6-3 to TRBJ1-6; the D gene is possibly TRBD1 (6 bases). CDR1 MNHEY and CDR2 SVGEGT come from the germline V gene. The CDR3 is 15 amino acids. The V end was cut by 5 bases, the J end by 9 bases, with 17 bases between. CDR3 nucleotides: TGTGCCAGCAGTCCCAGGACAGTTGCTTCTTCACCCCTCCACTTT. Its protein is CASSPRTVASSPLHF.

The V gene is TRBV7-2, the J gene TRBJ1-2, with D perhaps matching TRBD1 (5 bases). The V and J ends lost 5 bases and 4 bases respectively, with 14 bases between them. The germline CDR1 and CDR2 sequences are SGHTA and FQGNSA. The CDR3 loop spans 14 amino acids. CDR3 sequence (DNA): TGTGCCAGCAGCACACACCGGGACGCCTATGGCTACACCTTC. Protein product: CASSTHRDAYGYTF.

This sequence joins TRBV6-5 and TRBJ1-5; D perhaps matches TRBD1 (6 bases). The germline gives CDR1 MNHEY, CDR2 SVGAGI. V was cut by 7 bases and J by 4 bases, with 11 bases left in between. The CDR3 spans 13 residues. In nucleotides, the CDR3 is TGTGCCAGCAATCGGCAGGGGAATCAGCCCCAGCATTTT. This encodes CASNRQGNQPQHF.

The CDR3 region is CASKADGNSPLHF. DNA of the CDR3: TGCGCCAGCAAGGCCGACGGGAATTCACCCCTCCACTTT. V and J are TRBV5-1 and TRBJ1-6, with D uncertain. This CDR3 has 13 residues. Germline lookup yields CDR1 SGHRS and CDR2 YFSETQ. V was clipped by 6 bases and J by 7 bases, with 11 bases between them.

The genes are TRBV28 and TRBJ1-5, with D perhaps matching TRBD1 (5 bases). The germline CDR1 and CDR2 sequences are MDHEN and SYDVKM. Trimming took 5 bases from V and 4 from J, leaving 15 bases between them. The CDR3 loop spans 15 amino acids. The CDR3 loop is CASSMSRGQNQPQHF. In nucleotides, the CDR3 is TGTGCCAGCAGTATGAGTCGGGGCCAGAATCAGCCCCAGCATTTT.

The V call is TRBV5-1, the J call TRBJ2-7; the match to TRBD2 covers 9 bases. J lost 7 bases, V lost 7 bases, and 12 bases had no gene match. CDR1 is SGHRS and CDR2 is YFSETQ in the germline V gene. The length of the CDR3 is 14 residues. The CDR3 DNA sequence: TGCGCCAGCCTTAGCGGGGGCCCCGGGGTAGAGCAGTACTTC. This sequence encodes CASLSGGPGVEQYF. Full variable domain (missing parts from reference TRBV5-1 and TRBJ2-7): KAGVTQTPRYLIKTRGQQVTLSCSPISGHRSVSWYQQTPGQGLQFLFEYFSETQRNKGNFPGRFSGRQFSNSRSEMNVSTLELGDSALYLCASLSGGPGVEQYFGPGTRLTVT.

The rearrangement joins TRBV2 to TRBJ2-1; D not certain. The CDR3 consists of 11 residues. Trimming stripped 8 bases from V and 16 bases from J, with 18 bases between. In germline, CDR1 is SNHLY, CDR2 FYNNEI. The CDR3 DNA follows: TGTGCCAGCCCGGCTGGCGGACCCCCTTTCTTC. It encodes CASPAGGPPFF. Full variable domain (outside the CDR3, taken from reference TRBV2 and TRBJ2-1): EPEVTQTPSHQVTQMGQEVILRCVPISNHLYFYWYRQILGQKVEFLVSFYNNEISEKSEIFDDQFSVERPDGSNFTLKIRSTKLEDSAMYFCASPAGGPPFFGPGTRLTVL.

V and J are TRBV24-1 and TRBJ1-2; D call uncertain. Between the trimmed V and J ends, which lost 6 bases and 6 bases, there was a span of 4 bases. Germline CDR1 KGHDR, CDR2 SFDVKD. The CDR3 covers 10 residues. CDR3 region: CATSINGYTF. The CDR3, as DNA: TGTGCCACCAGTATTAATGGCTACACCTTC.

The V and J genes are TRBV28 and TRBJ2-7, with 7 bases fitting TRBD2. The CDR3 totals 12 residues. CDR1 is MDHEN, CDR2 SYDVKM, per germline. V shed 8 bases, J shed 4 bases, and the junction held 5 bases outside the gene matches. CDR3 sequence reads: CASGGGNYEQYF. CDR3 sequence (DNA): TGTGCCAGCGGGGGGGGGAATTACGAGCAGTACTTC.

This clone was detected only a few times. The genes are TRBV18 and TRBJ2-5; the match to TRBD2 covers 7 bases. The CDR3 has 17 residues. The germline gives CDR1 KGHSH, CDR2 LQKENI. J lost 6 bases, V lost 1 base, and 14 bases had no gene match. The CDR3 sequence: CASSPRSGGGSSQTQYF. The DNA of the CDR3 is TGTGCCAGCTCACCACGATCAGGCGGCGGGAGTTCACAGACCCAGTACTTC.

This clone was observed a single time. The J gene is TRBJ1-3, the V gene TRBV7-2; D unclear. This CDR3 has 13 amino acids. Germline V CDR1 and CDR2: SGHTA, FQGNSA. The germline V and J ends were trimmed by 5 bases and 7 bases, with 12 bases remaining between them. The DNA for the CDR3 is TGTGCCAGCAGCGCCAATGGGCACAACACCATATATTTT. Translation gives CASSANGHNTIYF. Filled out from reference TRBV7-2 and TRBJ1-3, the complete variable domain reads GAGVSQSPSNKVTEKGKDVELRCDPISGHTALYWYRQSLGQGLEFLIYFQGNSAPDKSGLPSDRFSAERTGGSVSTLTIQRTQQEDSAVYLCASSANGHNTIYFGEGSWLTVV.

J is TRBJ2-4 and V is TRBV7-2, with 10 bases matching TRBD1. CDR1 is SGHTA and CDR2 is FQGNSA in the germline V gene. V trimming: 2 bases; J trimming: 1 base; junction bases outside the gene matches: 5. This CDR3 spans 17 amino acids. The CDR3, as DNA: TGTGCCAGCAGCTTACGGACAGGGGGTCCCGCCAAAAACATTCAGTACTTC. Protein sequence: CASSLRTGGPAKNIQYF.

The chain combines TRBV19 with TRBJ2-1; 10 positions agree with TRBD2. This CDR3 comprises 16 residues. The germline V gene has CDR1 LNHDA and CDR2 SQIVND (reference sequence). The V gene end was trimmed by 5 bases and the J gene end by 6 bases; junction bases not matched to a gene: 10. The CDR3 is CASSAPGVAGGNEQFF. The CDR3 DNA reads TGTGCCAGTAGTGCCCCGGGGGTAGCGGGAGGCAATGAGCAGTTCTTC.

The chain links TRBV28 to TRBJ2-7, with a possible D match to TRBD2 (6 bases). The V end lost 7 bases, the J end lost 3 bases, and 13 bases lay between the germline ends. There are 13 residues in the CDR3. CDR1 MDHEN and CDR2 SYDVKM come from the germline V gene. The CDR3 nucleotides are TGTGCCAGCACCCTAGGAGGGGACTACGAGCAGTACTTC. It codes for CASTLGGDYEQYF.

The rearrangement joins TRBV7-2 to TRBJ1-2, with 7 bases matching TRBD1. The J segment lost 4 bases and the V segment lost 6 bases, leaving 11 bases of the junction unmatched. This CDR3 region has 15 residues. Germline assignment: CDR1 SGHTA and CDR2 FQGNSA. Here the CDR3 reads CASRGHRDSRYGYTF. CDR3 coding DNA: TGTGCCAGCAGAGGGCACCGGGACAGCCGCTATGGCTACACCTTC.

Details on this clone: This sample includes further DNA sequences coding for the same CDR3. The CDR3 region is CASSIRGRGETQYF. CDR3 nucleotide sequence: TGTGCCAGTAGTATACGTGGGAGAGGAGAGACCCAGTACTTC. This rearrangement joins TRBV19 to TRBJ2-5; weak D call: TRBD2 (5 bases). V shed 2 bases and J shed 4 bases, with 11 bases lying between them. The CDR3 has 14 residues. Germline values: CDR1 LNHDA, CDR2 SQIVND (reference sequence).